The TCR beta chain described here comes from a study of T cells in Graves' hyperthyroidism and ophthalmopathy. Findings and limits, study-wide: A model of 13 V-J features distinguished ophthalmopathy from stable hyperthyroidism.

Using RNA transcripts as the source, TCR beta CDR3 regions were amplified. The TCR CDR3 was amplified in a first-round RT-PCR using the HTBI primer set. MiXCR was run by TCRdb on the multiplex PCR reads, yielding one entry per CDR3 protein. The table lists about 560,000 distinct CDR3 sequences, over 15% of them singletons. This clonotype has more than one count but fewer than ten. The target antigen is unknown. Sample: blood. The source of this sequence is a woman aged 18 to 35 with Graves' hyperthyroidism.

The CDR3 loop is CASSSNQGLWYNEQFF. The CDR3 DNA follows: TGTGCCAGCAGCTCTAATCAGGGTCTTTGGTACAATGAGCAGTTCTTC. V gene TRBV12-3 or TRBV12-4 combines with J gene TRBJ2-1; weak D call: TRBD1 (5 bases). V lost 6 bases and J 4 bases, leaving 19 bases between the germline ends. The CDR3 runs to 16 residues.